The text below deals with one T cell receptor beta chain. Antigen unknown. The CDR3 is 14 amino acids. This specimen belongs to a study of monozygotic twins with inflammatory bowel disease. Findings and caveats of the study: Varying immunosuppressive regimens may have increased patient repertoire variability. The data did not back a single strong IBD-associated clonotype or signal. Especially with disease activity, IBD patients shared fewer clonotypes with others than healthy twins did.

One entry per CDR3 protein, without DNA, is what TCRdb gives after re-calling the 5' RACE reads. The sample spans 85,000 to 110,000 distinct CDR3 sequences; the ten largest clones claim around 1.9%. Sequenced input: blood. The chain joins TRBV12-3 or TRBV12-4 to TRBJ2-7; TCRdb reports TRBD2, a call that lacks DNA to check it against. The clonotype originates from a human donor with ulcerative colitis or Crohn's disease, or a healthy co-twin of an affected twin (not recorded which). The CDR3 protein is CASSGRGPAYEQYF.